This paragraph covers one TCR beta chain sequence. Profiling relied on immunoSEQ multiplex PCR, and the TCRdb table lists in-frame clones only, not all of them. The sample contains around 120,000 clones, around nine tenths of which appear only once. This sample was included in a study of blood T cell repertoires in COVID-19. Study in general: Sample material is recorded as cDNA or gDNA derived from T cells, B-cell-depleted T cells, or PBMCs.

Looked up from germline, CDR1 is SEHNR and CDR2 is FQNEAQ (reference sequence). The CDR3 covers 16 residues. With 5 bases removed from V and 3 bases from J, the gap between germline ends came to 17 bases. This chain uses TRBV7-9 with TRBJ2-1, with a weak D call TRBD2 (6 bases). The sample taken for sequencing was peripheral blood. The receptor's source is a man in his fifties or sixties with active COVID-19. CDR3 region: CASSTSPGVLYNEQFF. CDR3 DNA: TGTGCCAGCAGCACTTCTCCGGGAGTTCTCTACAATGAGCAGTTCTTC.